In this sample, the clone carrying this T cell receptor (beta chain) turned up many times. What it binds is unknown. The lymph nodes were axillary draining lymph nodes from breast cancer patients. The source of the sample is a study of breast tumors, draining lymph nodes, adjacent tissues. Study-level results: Compared with lymph nodes, tumors were less diverse; compared with nontumor tissue, more.

TCRdb reprocessed the multiplex PCR reads via MiXCR and lists one record per CDR3 protein. The repertoire holds about 200,000 distinct CDR3 sequences, under 40% seen once, with approximately 3.5% in the top ten. The CDR3 contains 13 residues. Germline V lookup: CDR1 SGHVS, CDR2 FQNEAQ. The V and J ends lost 6 bases and 2 bases respectively, with 11 bases between them. The chain has TRBV7-8 and TRBJ2-7; D unresolved. The sequencing input was axillary lymph node tissue. The sequence derives from a female donor with breast cancer. Some clones in this sample may be carry-over from other donors' samples. In DNA, the CDR3 is TGTGCCAGCAGGGAATCGGTAACCTACGAGCAGTACTTC. Residues: CASRESVTYEQYF.